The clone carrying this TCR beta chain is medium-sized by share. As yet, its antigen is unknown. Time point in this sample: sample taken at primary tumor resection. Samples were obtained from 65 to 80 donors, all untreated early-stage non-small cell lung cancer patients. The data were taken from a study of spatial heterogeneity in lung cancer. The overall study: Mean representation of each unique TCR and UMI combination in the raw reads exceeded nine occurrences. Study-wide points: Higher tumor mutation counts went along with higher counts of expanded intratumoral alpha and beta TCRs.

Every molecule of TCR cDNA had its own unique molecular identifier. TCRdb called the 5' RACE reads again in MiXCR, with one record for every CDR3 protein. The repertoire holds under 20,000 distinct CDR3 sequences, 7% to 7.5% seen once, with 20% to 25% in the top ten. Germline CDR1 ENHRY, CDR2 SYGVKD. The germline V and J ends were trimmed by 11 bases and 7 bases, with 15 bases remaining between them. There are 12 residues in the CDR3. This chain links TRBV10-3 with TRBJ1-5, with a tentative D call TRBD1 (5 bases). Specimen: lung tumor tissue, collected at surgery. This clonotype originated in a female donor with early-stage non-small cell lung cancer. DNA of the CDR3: TGTGCCGCCAAGACAGAGCCGCAGCCCCAGCATTTT. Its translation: CAAKTEPQPQHF.